The T cell receptor (beta chain) under discussion was sequenced for a study of T cell responses to AZD1222 COVID-19 vaccine. Second doses that came at about 4 or about 12 weeks were put together. V gave up 1 base and J gave up 0 bases, with 19 bases separating them. Germline V lookup: CDR1 MNHEY, CDR2 SVGEGT. The CDR3 covers 19 residues. Profiled with immunoSEQ multiplex PCR; TCRdb holds only in-frame clones, not every one. This sample has more than 85,000 clones, with roughly 92% found just once. This clone was seen just once. Its antigen is not identified. Whole-study findings and limits: Baseline testing showed seropositivity in only 5 or 6 AZD1222 recipients.

The clonotype was recovered from an adult who received the AZD1222 COVID-19 vaccine. The input for sequencing was peripheral blood, taken 28 days after the second AZD1222 dose. The chain combines TRBV6-2 or TRBV6-3 with TRBJ2-1; no firm D call. The CDR3 loop reads CASSYFSILLSSSYNEQFF. The CDR3 DNA reads as TGTGCCAGCAGTTACTTTTCCATCTTGCTATCAAGCTCCTACAATGAGCAGTTCTTC.